This T cell receptor beta chain derives from a study of radiation and T cells in renal cell carcinoma. At the level of the study: Nephrectomy followed 15 Gy stereotactic body radiation by 4 weeks.

Trimming cost V 6 bases and J 4 bases, with 12 bases left between them. Germline values: CDR1 PRHDT, CDR2 FYEKMQ (reference sequence). The CDR3 consists of 13 residues. Details on this clone: Its antigen is unknown.

The repertoire was sequenced with immunoSEQ multiplex PCR; TCRdb's copy has only in-frame clones and lacks some. The table shows 100,000 to 150,000 clones, with 81% occurring only once. The study's findings and limits: From baseline, blood top tumor clonotypes peaked at 2 weeks post-radiation.

Regarding time point: blood 2 weeks post-SBRT. Treatment indicated: 15 Gy SBRT to primary tumor, nephrectomy 4 weeks later. Radiation-treated patients gave blood at baseline, week 2 and week 4. Clear cell pathology was present in this patient's renal cell carcinoma. The chain employs TRBV13 and TRBJ1-1, with a possible D match to TRBD1 (6 bases). This sequence originates from a man aged 50-60 years with renal cell carcinoma. The sample was blood, taken from a patient whose treatment included radiotherapy and nephrectomy. As DNA, the CDR3 is TGTGCCAGCAGAGACAGAGGGGGCACTGAAGCTTTCTTT. As protein: CASRDRGGTEAFF. Using reference TRBV13 and TRBJ1-1 for the parts outside the CDR3, the full variable domain is AAGVIQSPRHLIKEKRETATLKCYPIPRHDTVYWYQQGPGQDPQFLISFYEKMQSDKGSIPDRFSAQQFSDYHSELNMSSLELGDSALYFCASRDRGGTEAFFGQGTRLTVV.